One sample yielded the 10 T cell receptor beta chains listed below, sequenced in a study of vaccination and CD4 T cells after COVID-19. These receptors' targets are unknown. Treatment described: roughly 11-day PBMC culture with coronavirus spike peptide pools or control peptides (ViraFEST assay). Sequencing of the DNA from cultured CD4+ T cells was carried out with the Oncomine TCR Beta short-read assay. TCRdb ran MiXCR on the PCR reads and lists one entry per CDR3 protein. The sample consists of 3,100 or so distinct CDR3 sequences, about three quarters of them appearing once. Specimen: CD4+ T cells from blood, cultured in vitro. These receptors were taken from a human donor who had recovered from COVID-19.

CDR3 protein: CASSESGRGQETQYF. The CDR3 nucleotides read TGTGCCAGCAGTGAATCTGGCAGGGGGCAAGAGACCCAGTACTTC. The chain carries TRBV25-1 and TRBJ2-5; 7 bases are shared with TRBD1. The CDR3 has 15 amino acids. Looked up from germline, CDR1 is MGHDK and CDR2 is SYGVNS. The V and J ends lost 1 base and 2 bases, in that order; junction bases with no gene match: 4.

CDR3 sequence (DNA): TGTGCCACCCAACAGGGCTTGGGGTCACCCCTCCACTTT. Translating it yields CATQQGLGSPLHF. The V gene is TRBV19, the J gene TRBJ1-6; perhaps TRBD1 as D (6 bases). V lost 10 bases, J lost 10 bases, and 17 bases lay in between. Germline CDR1 is LNHDA and CDR2 is SQIVND (reference sequence). The CDR3 length is 13 residues.

The CDR3 nucleotides are TGTGCCTGGAGTACTCTGACAGGCTCAAGGTCAAACTATGGCTACACCTTC. It codes for CAWSTLTGSRSNYGYTF. The V call is TRBV30, the J call TRBJ1-2; TRBD1 is a possible D gene (6 bases). Germline CDR1 reads GTSNPN; CDR2 reads SVGIG (reference sequence). The CDR3 sequence is 17 residues long. Between the trimmed V and J ends, which lost 2 bases and 2 bases, there was a span of 21 bases.

CDR3 nucleotide sequence: TGTGCCAGCAGCTCCGGGCCCCAAGAGACCCAGTACTTC. Translated: CASSSGPQETQYF. The chain carries TRBV11-3 and TRBJ2-5; D is unresolved. The V gene lost 4 bases and the J gene lost 1 base, with 7 bases spanning the gap. Per germline, CDR1 SGHNT and CDR2 YENEEA. This CDR3 contains 13 residues.

The chain is built from TRBV5-1 and TRBJ1-2; the match to TRBD1 covers 11 bases. CDR3 length equals 14 residues. The ends lost 4 bases at V and 6 bases at J; junction bases unmatched: 5. CDR1 SGHRS and CDR2 YFSETQ come from the germline V gene. CDR3 sequence (DNA): TGCGCCAGCAGCACGGGACAGGGGGTTGATGGCTACACCTTC. Protein product: CASSTGQGVDGYTF.

The chain combines TRBV7-3 with TRBJ1-1, with D tentatively TRBD1 (5 bases). This CDR3 is 17 amino acids long. Germline V gene sequence: CDR1 SGHTA, CDR2 FQGTGA. Trimming took 2 bases from V and 1 from J, leaving 17 bases between them. CDR3 residues: CASSLGLGRFGNTEAFF. The CDR3 DNA reads TGTGCCAGCAGCTTAGGACTGGGGCGGTTCGGGAACACTGAAGCTTTCTTT.

This chain connects TRBV7-3 to TRBJ1-6, with D possibly TRBD1 on 6 matching bases. Germline CDR1 is SGHTA and CDR2 is FQGTGA. This CDR3 has 14 amino acids. Trimming shortened V by 4 bases and J by 7 bases, and 11 bases separated the two germline ends. CDR3 amino acids: CASSSSGVNSPLHF. CDR3 DNA: TGTGCCAGCAGCTCATCAGGGGTCAATTCACCCCTCCACTTT.

This clonotype appeared once. With a far larger clone one base away, a read error is the likely cause. The rearrangement uses TRBV6-1 and TRBJ2-3, with TRBD2 as a possible D gene (6 bases). Looked up from germline, CDR1 is MNHNS and CDR2 is SASEGT. This CDR3 has 13 residues. Trimming removed 10 bases at V and 4 bases at J, with 15 bases between. CDR3 DNA sequence: TGTGCCATCAAGGACTACTCCGCAGATACGCAGTATTTT. Protein product: CAIKDYSADTQYF.

The chain is built from TRBV19 and TRBJ2-7, with a weak D call TRBD1 (7 bases). The CDR3 runs to 16 residues. Germline loops: CDR1 LNHDA, CDR2 SQIVND (reference sequence). V gave up 6 bases and J gave up 4 bases, with 22 bases separating them. DNA for the CDR3: TGTGCCAGTAGGGCAGGGGGGACCTTCGAATGGTACGAGCAGTACTTC. It codes for CASRAGGTFEWYEQYF.

By share, this clonotype ranks as large (0.1 to 1%). The chain joins TRBV7-2 to TRBJ2-1; D is uncertain. CDR1 SGHTA and CDR2 FQGNSA come from the germline V gene. The ends were cut back, 0 bases at V and 0 bases at J, with 9 bases in the middle. The CDR3 is 16 amino acids. The CDR3 here is CASSLAELRSYNEQFF. CDR3 DNA sequence: TGTGCCAGCAGCTTAGCGGAGCTCCGCTCCTACAATGAGCAGTTCTTC.